The 12 T cell receptor beta chains below all came from one sample that was sequenced in a study of beta chain features in type 1 diabetes. Study-level points and caveats: Within each of all four CD4+ subsets, Type 1 diabetes patients had TCRB CDR3s that were moderately but significantly shorter.

These receptors' antigens are unknown. The entirety of the isolated RNA underwent reverse transcription, so expressed TCRB transcripts were sequenced. Some clones are missing from TCRdb's copy, which holds only in-frame ones; the method was immunoSEQ multiplex PCR. The table includes roughly 330,000 clones, less than 15% detected once. The sequenced material came from naive CD4+ T cells from blood. These receptors were collected from a woman under 30 with type 1 diabetes.

In this sample, this clone turned up a few times. The chain combines TRBV7-8 with TRBJ1-5; 8 bases line up with TRBD1. The V and J ends lost 3 bases and 6 bases, in that order; junction bases with no gene match: 4. From germline, CDR1 is SGHVS and CDR2 FQNEAQ. The CDR3 is 14 amino acids. CDR3 coding DNA: TGTGCCAGCAGCTTCGACAGGGGATCTCAGCCCCAGCATTTT. It specifies CASSFDRGSQPQHF.

The sample holds a few counts of this clone. The genes are TRBV19 and TRBJ1-2; weak D call: TRBD1 (6 bases). Trimming cost V 5 bases and J 4 bases, with 14 bases left between them. CDR1 LNHDA and CDR2 SQIVND come from the germline V gene (reference sequence). The CDR3 has 14 residues. The DNA for the CDR3 is TGTGCCAGTAGTCGGAATGGACAGCTCTATGGCTACACCTTC. Translated: CASSRNGQLYGYTF.

This clone was found a few times. This rearrangement joins TRBV23-1 to TRBJ2-7, with 8 bases aligning to TRBD1. TRBV23-1 is labeled an ORF, and its function is uncertain. V lost 2 bases and J lost 0; bases outside the gene matches: 3. CDR3 length: 15 residues. The CDR3 sequence: CASSQPTGGSYEQYF. The CDR3 DNA sequence: TGCGCCAGCAGTCAACCCACAGGGGGCTCCTACGAGCAGTACTTC.

This chain joins TRBV10-3 and TRBJ2-7; 8 bases are a match to TRBD2. Unmatched junction bases numbered 10, after V lost 0 bases and J lost 3 bases. Germline assignment: CDR1 ENHRY and CDR2 SYGVKD. CDR3 size: 17 residues. CDR3 bases: TGTGCCATCAGTGAGTCATACAGGACTAGCACCTTCTACGAGCAGTACGTC. Amino acid sequence: CAISESYRTSTFYEQYV.

This clone was seen only a few times. This chain links TRBV9 with TRBJ2-1; 7 bases are shared with TRBD2. Germline V lookup: CDR1 SGDLS, CDR2 YYNGEE. Losses at the gene ends were 0 bases for V and 6 bases for J; bases not matched to a gene: 15. The CDR3 sequence is 18 residues long. The DNA for the CDR3 is TGTGCCAGCAGCGTAGTCAGTATGAGGGCGCGGGAGTCCAATGAGCAGTTCTTC. Translated, it gives CASSVVSMRARESNEQFF. Complete variable domain (other parts from reference TRBV9 and TRBJ2-1): DSGVTQTPKHLITATGQRVTLRCSPRSGDLSVYWYQQSLDQGLQFLIQYYNGEERAKGNILERFSAQQFPDLHSELNLSSLELGDSALYFCASSVVSMRARESNEQFFGPGTRLTVL.

The chain employs TRBV10-3 and TRBJ2-7; 11 nucleotides agree with TRBD2. Looked up from germline, CDR1 is ENHRY and CDR2 is SYGVKD. The length of the CDR3 is 14 residues. Trimming cost V 7 bases and J 3 bases; bases outside gene matches: 5. The DNA of the CDR3 is TGTGCCATCAATAATAGCGGGAGGGGCTACGAGCAGTACTTC. As protein: CAINNSGRGYEQYF.

This clone has more than one count but fewer than ten. The chain couples TRBV28 to TRBJ2-7; 9 nucleotides align to TRBD2. This CDR3 contains 14 residues. Germline V CDR1 and CDR2: MDHEN, SYDVKM. Unmatched junction bases numbered 7, after V lost 7 bases and J lost 3 bases. The CDR3 reads CASNSGSLGYEQYF. The CDR3 region has the DNA TGTGCCAGCAATAGCGGGAGCCTTGGCTACGAGCAGTACTTC.

The sample holds a few counts of this clone. V gene TRBV28 combines with J gene TRBJ2-7; TRBD2 matches 11 bases. Germline V gene sequence: CDR1 MDHEN, CDR2 SYDVKM. The trim removed 6 bases at V and 0 bases at J, leaving 1 base unmatched. The CDR3 has 14 residues. CDR3 sequence reads: CASSGTSGSYEQYV. CDR3 nucleotides: TGTGCCAGCAGCGGGACTAGCGGCTCCTACGAGCAGTACGTC.

This clone was counted only a few times. The J gene is TRBJ2-5, the V gene TRBV10-1; weak D call: TRBD1 (6 bases). Germline CDR1 WNHNN, CDR2 SYGVQD (reference sequence). Trimming stripped 3 bases from V and 7 bases from J, with 12 bases between. This CDR3 contains 13 residues. DNA of the CDR3: TGCGCCAGCAGTGATTTAGGGGGAGCGACCCAGTACTTC. Translating it yields CASSDLGGATQYF.

For the CDR3, the DNA is TGTGCCTGGAGTGAGTGGCCGCTGGCCTCGAACACCGGGGAGCTGTTTTTT. It is translated as CAWSEWPLASNTGELFF. The V gene is TRBV30, the J gene TRBJ2-2; the D is unclear. CDR1 and CDR2 from the germline V gene are GTSNPN and SVGIG (reference sequence). Trimming took 1 base from V and 0 from J, leaving 15 bases between them. The CDR3 is 17 residues long.

This clone showed up just a few times. The V gene is TRBV6-5, the J gene TRBJ1-2, with D unclear. This CDR3 is 13 amino acids long. V lost 4 bases and J 6 bases, leaving 12 bases between the germline ends. Germline V lookup: CDR1 MNHEY, CDR2 SVGAGI. The CDR3 spells CASSSLSLHGYTF. The CDR3, as DNA: TGTGCCAGCAGTTCTCTCTCTCTTCATGGCTACACCTTC.

The chain employs TRBV19 and TRBJ2-1; D not certain. CDR1 and CDR2 (germline): LNHDA, SQIVND (reference sequence). This CDR3 contains 12 residues. Trimming cost V 9 bases and J 4 bases, with 10 bases left between them. The CDR3: CASFSRYNEQFF. The CDR3 DNA sequence: TGTGCCAGCTTCAGCAGGTACAATGAGCAGTTCTTC. The full variable domain, completed using reference TRBV19 and TRBJ2-1, is DGGITQSPKYLFRKEGQNVTLSCEQNLNHDAMYWYRQDPGQGLRLIYYSQIVNDFQKGDIAEGYSVSREKKESFPLTVTSAQKNPTAFYLCASFSRYNEQFFGPGTRLTVL.